These 15 T cell receptor beta chains were all obtained from the same sample, sequenced in a study of T-cell reconstitution after alpha-beta-depleted transplantation in children. The TCRbeta library incorporated unique molecular identifiers. TCRdb re-called the PCR reads through MiXCR, storing one row per CDR3 protein. The sample lists roughly 300,000 distinct CDR3 sequences, more than 9% seen once, with 20% to 25% in the top ten. This specimen consisted of peripheral blood, obtained 180 days after TCRalphabeta/CD19-depleted stem cell transplant. Receptors originate from a male patient aged 2-15 years who had a stem cell transplant for chronic granulomatous disease, so the T cells may come from the graft donor.

V gene TRBV7-3 combines with J gene TRBJ2-1, with D possibly matching TRBD2 (6 bases). There are 17 residues in the CDR3. V was pared by 0 bases and J by 4 bases, with 16 bases between. Germline-derived CDR1 and CDR2 are SGHTA and FQGTGA. CDR3 nucleotides: TGTGCCAGCAGCTTAACGGGCATGTGGGCGGGATACAATGAGCAGTTCTTC. Protein product: CASSLTGMWAGYNEQFF. The variable domain in full, with the rest retrieved from reference TRBV7-3 and TRBJ2-1, is GAGVSQTPSNKVTEKGKYVELRCDPISGHTALYWYRQSLGQGPEFLIYFQGTGAADDSGLPNDRFFAVRPEGSVSTLKIQRTERGDSAVYLCASSLTGMWAGYNEQFFGPGTRLTVL.

This clonotype was observed many times. The chain joins TRBV3-1 to TRBJ2-7; 9 nucleotides align to TRBD2. In germline, CDR1 is LGHDT, CDR2 YNNKEL (reference sequence). V lost 1 base and J lost 5; bases outside the gene matches: 3. The CDR3 covers 14 residues. The CDR3 nucleotides read TGTGCCAGCAGCCAAGCCCTAGCGGGAAACGAGCAGTACTTC. This gives the protein CASSQALAGNEQYF.

This rearrangement joins TRBV5-1 to TRBJ2-1; 10 positions agree with TRBD2. The CDR3 totals 15 residues. V lost 0 bases to trimming and J lost 9 bases; unmatched junction nucleotides: 6. Per germline, CDR1 SGHRS and CDR2 YFSETQ. CDR3 sequence (DNA): TGCGCCAGCAGCTTGGGTGGGACTAGCGACGGTGAGCAGTTCTTC. This encodes CASSLGGTSDGEQFF.

This clonotype was seen ten or more times. V gene TRBV20-1 combines with J gene TRBJ2-1, with 12 bases aligning to TRBD2. CDR1 is DFQATT, CDR2 SNEGSKA, per germline (reference sequence). The CDR3 is 16 amino acids. Losses at the gene ends were 7 bases for V and 3 bases for J; bases not matched to a gene: 10. CDR3 nucleotide sequence: TGCAGTGTTCCCTGGCTAGCGGGGGGGGTCTACAATGAGCAGTTCTTC. This encodes CSVPWLAGGVYNEQFF.

This clonotype was seen at least ten times. The J gene is TRBJ2-7, the V gene TRBV29-1; 9 bases are shared with TRBD2. V gave up 4 bases and J gave up 3 bases; unmatched junction bases: 4. Germline lookup yields CDR1 SQVTM and CDR2 ANQGSEA. The CDR3 loop spans 13 amino acids. The CDR3 is CSVGSGSVYEQYF. CDR3 DNA: TGCAGCGTTGGTAGCGGGAGCGTCTACGAGCAGTACTTC.

In this sample, this clonotype turned up a few times. The chain employs TRBV4-1 and TRBJ2-7; 8 nucleotides agree with TRBD2. The CDR3 sequence is 17 residues long. V lost 3 bases, J lost 1 base, and 11 bases stayed unmatched. Per the germline V gene, CDR1 is MGHRA and CDR2 is YSYEKL. The CDR3 here is CASSQSIAGYNSYEQYF. Written as DNA, the CDR3 is TGCGCCAGCAGCCAGAGTATAGCGGGGTACAATTCCTACGAGCAGTACTTC.

This clonotype was detected ten times or more. This sequence joins TRBV5-1 and TRBJ2-7; D not resolved. Germline V lookup: CDR1 SGHRS, CDR2 YFSETQ. This CDR3 has 14 residues. Trimming pared 4 bases from V and 0 bases from J, leaving 11 bases between. CDR3 sequence (DNA): TGCGCCAGCAGCCCGGAGCGACACTCCTACGAGCAGTACTTC. Its protein product is CASSPERHSYEQYF.

Notes on this clonotype: This may stem from a read error, because a much larger clone lies one nucleotide away. The CDR3 DNA is TGTGCCAGCACCACCTTTCCCGCAGATACGCAGAATTTT. Translating gives CASTTFPADTQNF. This sequence joins TRBV11-2 and TRBJ2-3; D call uncertain. This CDR3 contains 13 residues. CDR1 is SGHAT, CDR2 FQNNGV, per germline.

The chain employs TRBV5-1 and TRBJ2-7; 7 bases match TRBD2. This CDR3 has 14 amino acids. V was pared by 4 bases and J by 5 bases, with 9 bases of the junction left unmatched. The germline gives CDR1 SGHRS, CDR2 YFSETQ. CDR3 residues: CASSGLAGMNEQYF. The CDR3 nucleotides are TGCGCCAGCAGCGGGTTAGCGGGTATGAACGAGCAGTACTTC.

This clonotype has more than one count but fewer than ten. The chain combines TRBV12-3 or TRBV12-4 with TRBJ2-1, with 9 positions matching TRBD1. The V and J ends lost 6 bases and 5 bases, in that order; junction bases with no gene match: 5. This CDR3 contains 14 residues. The CDR3 protein is CASRIGTGNNEQFF. As DNA, the CDR3 is TGTGCCAGCAGAATCGGGACAGGGAACAATGAGCAGTTCTTC.

This clonotype was detected ten times or more. The rearrangement uses TRBV5-1 and TRBJ1-1; D gene unclear. Germline V gene lookup returns CDR1 SGHRS and CDR2 YFSETQ. Trimming removed 1 base from V and 0 bases from J, with 16 bases in between. The CDR3 covers 17 residues. The CDR3 here is CASSLRDPLWMNTEAFF. The CDR3 DNA reads as TGCGCCAGCAGCTTGAGAGATCCTTTATGGATGAACACTGAAGCTTTCTTT.

This clonotype was found a few times. V is TRBV9 and J is TRBJ2-3; maybe TRBD1 (6 bases). V was trimmed by 0 bases and J by 2 bases, leaving 7 bases between them. The CDR3 is 14 amino acids. Germline V gene lookup returns CDR1 SGDLS and CDR2 YYNGEE. CDR3 loop: CASSVGDNTDTQYF. The CDR3 nucleotides are TGTGCCAGCAGCGTAGGGGACAACACAGATACGCAGTATTTT.

This clonotype was detected many times. The chain links TRBV20-1 to TRBJ2-1, with a possible D match to TRBD2 (5 bases). This CDR3 has 15 amino acids. The V gene's germline CDR1 is DFQATT and CDR2 SNEGSKA (reference sequence). Trimming removed 3 bases from V and 0 bases from J, with 12 bases in between. The CDR3 protein is CSARGTSRSYNEQFF. CDR3 nucleotides: TGCAGTGCTAGGGGTACTAGTCGCTCCTACAATGAGCAGTTCTTC.

This clonotype was seen repeatedly, ten times or more. V is TRBV7-8 and J is TRBJ2-7; D gene uncertain. The CDR3 is 14 amino acids. V lost 4 bases and J 0 bases, leaving 10 bases between the germline ends. The V gene's germline CDR1 is SGHVS and CDR2 FQNEAQ. This CDR3 reads CASSSPESSYEQYF. The CDR3 region has the DNA TGTGCCAGCAGCTCCCCTGAGAGCTCCTACGAGCAGTACTTC.

This clonotype showed up many times. The CDR3 spells CATSREATSYEQYF. The DNA for the CDR3 is TGTGCCACCAGCAGAGAGGCGACATCCTACGAGCAGTACTTC. The rearrangement uses TRBV15 and TRBJ2-7; D call uncertain. Germline values: CDR1 LNHNV, CDR2 YYDKDF (reference sequence). CDR3 length: 14 amino acids. Trimming removed 0 bases from V and 1 base from J, with 7 bases in between.